The following is a T cell receptor beta chain sequence with its context. This record belongs to a study of Tregs in tolerant kidney transplant recipients. Libraries were prepared by immunoSEQ multiplex PCR; TCRdb keeps only in-frame clonotypes and omits some of them. The profile shows nearly 15,000 clones, about 80% of them singletons. This sequence originates from a human donor who received a combined kidney and bone marrow transplant. Material: Tregs from blood, obtained before the transplant.

CDR3 sequence (DNA): TGTGCCAGCAGCTTATGGGGACAGGGAGGCGCCGGGGAGCTGTTTTTT. Residues: CASSLWGQGGAGELFF. V is TRBV13 and J is TRBJ2-2; 9 positions agree with TRBD1. Trimming removed 2 bases from V and 6 bases from J; junction bases left unmatched: 7. The germline V gene has CDR1 PRHDT and CDR2 FYEKMQ (reference sequence). This CDR3 contains 16 residues.